These 13 T cell receptor beta chains were sequenced from one sample in a study of vaccination and CD4 T cells after COVID-19. MiXCR, run by TCRdb on the PCR reads, gives a single entry per CDR3 protein. The data show approximately 40,000 distinct CDR3 sequences, with around 33% seen just once and approximately 5% held by the top ten. Time point indicated: late sampling 161 to 241 days after vaccination in three convalescent patients. The sequencing used CD4+ T cells from blood, collected about 7 months after SARS-CoV-2 vaccination. The receptors here all came from a human donor who had recovered from COVID-19.

In its sample, this clonotype was seen a few times. The rearrangement links TRBV7-2 to TRBJ2-7, with 16 positions matching TRBD2. This CDR3 is 17 amino acids long. V dropped 1 base and J dropped 7; count of bases not matched to a gene: 7. Germline CDR1 and CDR2: SGHTA and FQGNSA. This CDR3 reads CASSLGGLAGGPGEQYF. DNA for the CDR3: TGTGCCAGCAGCTTAGGGGGACTAGCGGGAGGGCCAGGAGAGCAGTACTTC.

The V and J genes are TRBV21-1 and TRBJ1-6. TRBV21-1 is listed as a pseudogene. This CDR3 region has 12 residues. This CDR3 is CASSVLGSPLHF. The CDR3 DNA reads as TGTGCCAGCAGCGTCCTGGGGTCACCCCTCCACTTT.

The chain has TRBV20-1 and TRBJ2-7, with 10 bases matching TRBD1. CDR3 length: 16 residues. J lost 2 bases, V lost 2 bases, and 9 bases had no gene match. Germline CDR1 is DFQATT and CDR2 is SNEGSKA (reference sequence). The CDR3 sequence: CSARKSGQGDPYEQYF. CDR3 bases: TGCAGTGCTAGAAAGTCTGGACAGGGGGATCCCTACGAGCAGTACTTC.

Only a few counts were recorded for this clonotype. V is TRBV4-1 and J is TRBJ2-7; 8 nucleotides match TRBD1. This CDR3 has 14 residues. The trim removed 2 bases at V and 3 bases at J, leaving 3 bases unmatched. The germline V gene has CDR1 MGHRA and CDR2 YSYEKL. The CDR3 protein is CASSQKTGDYEQYF. The CDR3 bases are TGCGCCAGCAGCCAAAAGACAGGGGACTACGAGCAGTACTTC.

The chain's CDR3 is CASSISWGRTEAFF. The DNA of the CDR3 is TGTGCCAGTAGTATAAGTTGGGGGAGGACTGAAGCTTTCTTT. V gene TRBV19 combines with J gene TRBJ1-1; D might be TRBD1 (5 bases). With 2 bases removed from V and 5 bases from J, the gap between germline ends came to 12 bases. The CDR3 extends over 14 amino acids. Germline CDR1 and CDR2: LNHDA and SQIVND (reference sequence).

This clonotype was detected a few times. The chain recombines TRBV20-1 with TRBJ1-1, with 7 bases that match TRBD1. J was trimmed by 0 bases and V by 3 bases; bases with no gene match: 4. Germline-derived CDR1 and CDR2 are DFQATT and SNEGSKA (reference sequence). The CDR3 totals 14 residues. Written as DNA, the CDR3 is TGCAGTGCTAGCCAGGGACAGATGAACACTGAAGCTTTCTTT. This codes for CSASQGQMNTEAFF.

This clonotype is medium-sized (0.01 to 0.1%) by share. The chain couples TRBV6-4 to TRBJ1-2; no definite D call. Trimming pared 2 bases from V and 4 bases from J, leaving 8 bases between. This CDR3 region has 13 residues. CDR1 is MRHNA, CDR2 SNTAGT, per germline. CDR3 sequence: CASSDGDGYGYTF. The CDR3 nucleotides are TGTGCCAGCAGTGACGGTGACGGCTATGGCTACACCTTC.

The chain joins TRBV20-1 to TRBJ2-1, with D perhaps matching TRBD2 (6 bases). Looked up from germline, CDR1 is DFQATT and CDR2 is SNEGSKA (reference sequence). V dropped 3 bases and J dropped 7 bases, with 13 bases sitting between them. The CDR3 has 13 residues. The CDR3 spells CSARAGPMNEQFF. CDR3 nucleotides: TGCAGTGCTAGGGCGGGACCCATGAATGAGCAGTTCTTC.

This clonotype appeared a few times. The CDR3 here is CASSPDRGNQPQHF. DNA for the CDR3: TGTGCCAGCAGCCCCGACAGAGGCAATCAGCCCCAGCATTTT. The chain uses TRBV27 and TRBJ1-5; D is possibly TRBD1 (5 bases). The CDR3 is 14 amino acids. The V gene's germline CDR1 is MNHEY and CDR2 SMNVEV (reference sequence). V lost 6 bases, J lost 2 bases, and 11 bases lay in between.

The genes are TRBV27 and TRBJ2-1; D ambiguous. Trimming took off 3 bases at V and 4 bases at J, with 4 bases between the two ends. Per the germline V gene, CDR1 is MNHEY and CDR2 is SMNVEV (reference sequence). The CDR3 is made up of 12 amino acids. The CDR3 region has the DNA TGTGCCAGCAGTTTGAAGTACAATGAGCAGTTCTTC. Protein: CASSLKYNEQFF.

V gene TRBV7-3 combines with J gene TRBJ2-1; D could derive from TRBD1 or TRBD2 (5 bases each). V was cut by 5 bases and J by 5 bases, with 10 bases left in between. The germline V gene has CDR1 SGHTA and CDR2 FQGTGA. The CDR3 has 13 amino acids. The CDR3 bases are TGTGCCAGCAGCCCCGGGGCCGACAATGAGCAGTTCTTC. Its protein is CASSPGADNEQFF.

This clonotype has more than one count but fewer than ten. CDR3 in DNA: TGTGCCACCGGGACAGGGGTTTTTGGGACCCAGTACTTC. It specifies CATGTGVFGTQYF. The V gene is TRBV10-3, the J gene TRBJ2-5; TRBD1 agrees at 10 bases. The germline CDR1 and CDR2 sequences are ENHRY and SYGVKD. V lost 10 bases to trimming and J lost 7 bases; unmatched junction nucleotides: 9. This CDR3 region has 13 residues.

This clonotype was seen more than once but under ten times. The chain recombines TRBV20-1 with TRBJ2-2; 16 nucleotides agree with TRBD2. This CDR3 is built from 17 residues. With 5 bases clipped from V and 6 bases from J, the junction kept 9 bases outside the gene matches. CDR1 is DFQATT, CDR2 SNEGSKA, per germline (reference sequence). The DNA of the CDR3 is TGCAGTGCTGGGGGGACTAGCGGGAGGGCCCGTCCCGGGGAGCTGTTTTTT. Encoded protein: CSAGGTSGRARPGELFF.